This T cell receptor beta chain stems from a study of T cell responses to AZD1222 COVID-19 vaccine. The V gene's germline CDR1 is MDHEN and CDR2 SYDVKM. V dropped 5 bases and J dropped 5; count of bases not matched to a gene: 7. The CDR3 consists of 14 residues. Sequenced by immunoSEQ multiplex PCR; TCRdb stores in-frame clones only, minus some. The sample lists tens of thousands of clones; 75% to 90% were seen once. Specimen: peripheral blood, collected on day 0 of MenACWY control vaccination. This rearrangement joins TRBV28 to TRBJ2-3, with 7 bases lining up with TRBD1. The clonotype comes from an adult in good health. The CDR3: CASSRTGRGDTQYF. The CDR3 bases are TGTGCCAGCAGTAGGACAGGAAGAGGAGATACGCAGTATTTT.